This is a list of T cell receptor beta chains from one sample in a study of blood T cell repertoires in COVID-19. Libraries were prepared by immunoSEQ multiplex PCR; TCRdb keeps only in-frame clonotypes and omits some of them. Among tens of thousands of clones listed, 80% to 85% were seen once. What was sequenced was peripheral blood. The receptors stem from a man between 50 and 59 years old with acute or convalescent COVID-19. Each CDR3 is given with its conserved first and last residue. The D gene is left open where the match is weak. For some rows the clone size is stated as once, few or many, or as a class when expanded; others skip it.

D | J | V | length | size | CDR3 | DNA
NA | TRBJ1-5 | TRBV6-5 | 12 | few | CASSLKGGPQHF | TGTGCCAGCAGTTTAAAAGGAGGACCCCAGCATTTT
NA | TRBJ1-2 | TRBV28 | 14 | NA | CASSSSGARNGYTF | TGTGCCAGCAGTTCCTCTGGGGCTAGAAATGGCTACACCTTC
NA | TRBJ2-4 | TRBV18 | 12 | NA | CASSGLGSIQYF | TGTGCCAGCTCTGGCCTTGGGAGCATTCAGTACTTC
NA | TRBJ2-7 | TRBV3-1/TRBV3-2 | 12 | NA | CASSQVTYEQYF | TGTGCCAGCAGCCAAGTAACCTACGAGCAGTACTTC
NA | TRBJ2-3 | TRBV7-9 | 14 | NA | CASSLAHHTDTQYF | TGTGCCAGCAGCTTAGCACACCACACAGATACGCAGTATTTT
NA | TRBJ1-5 | TRBV9 | 12 | NA | CASGGGNQPQHF | TGTGCCTCGGGTGGGGGGAATCAGCCCCAGCATTTT
NA | TRBJ2-4 | TRBV5-1 | 15 | NA | CASSMWEGQENIQYF | TGCGCCAGCAGTATGTGGGAGGGACAGGAAAACATTCAGTACTTC
TRBD1 | TRBJ1-4 | TRBV30 | 11 | NA | CAWDKQGRLFF | TGTGCCTGGGATAAACAGGGGCGGCTGTTTTTT
TRBD1 | TRBJ1-2 | TRBV7-9 | 16 | NA | CASSTGTGRFSGGYTF | TGTGCCAGCAGCACCGGGACAGGGAGGTTTAGTGGTGGCTACACCTTC
TRBD1 | TRBJ1-6 | TRBV28 | 13 | NA | CAIPGQGNSPLHF | TGTGCCATCCCGGGACAGGGGAACTCACCCCTCCACTTT
TRBD2 | TRBJ2-3 | TRBV27 | 18 | NA | CASSLSVPGGLSTDTQYF | TGTGCCAGCAGTTTATCGGTTCCGGGAGGCCTTAGCACAGATACGCAGTATTTT
TRBD1 | TRBJ2-1 | TRBV5-5 | 15 | NA | CASSPGQGANNEQFF | TGTGCCAGCAGCCCGGGACAGGGGGCCAACAATGAGCAGTTCTTC
NA | TRBJ2-5 | TRBV12-3/TRBV12-4 | 11 | NA | CASSTVETQYF | TGTGCCAGCAGTACAGTAGAGACCCAGTACTTC
NA | TRBJ1-2 | TRBV18 | 13 | once | CASSPDRNYGYTF | TGTGCCAGCTCACCAGACAGGAACTATGGCTACACCTTC
NA | TRBJ2-5 | TRBV5-4 | 14 | NA | CASSTETYQETQYF | TGTGCCAGCAGCACAGAAACGTACCAAGAGACCCAGTACTTC
NA | TRBJ2-2 | TRBV7-2 | 15 | NA | CASSLGDSNTGELFF | TGTGCCAGCAGCTTGGGGGACTCAAACACCGGGGAGCTGTTTTTT
NA | TRBJ2-1 | TRBV19 | 17 | NA | CASSITGKSRSYNEQFF | TGTGCCAGTAGTATTACAGGAAAGTCCCGCTCCTACAATGAGCAGTTCTTC
NA | TRBJ1-1 | TRBV6-5 | 12 | once | CASTSPGAEAFF | TGTGCCAGCACGTCCCCGGGGGCTGAAGCTTTCTTT
TRBD2 | TRBJ2-1 | TRBV5-1 | 15 | few | CASSLGSGSGNEQFF | TGCGCCAGCAGCTTGGGTAGCGGGAGTGGCAATGAGCAGTTCTTC
NA | TRBJ1-3 | TRBV7-2 | 14 | NA | CASSRGGSGNTIYF | TGTGCCAGCAGCCGGGGAGGCTCTGGAAACACCATATATTTT
TRBD1 | TRBJ2-7 | TRBV5-4 | 14 | NA | CASSSRDRGREQYF | TGTGCCAGCAGCTCACGGGACAGGGGGCGCGAGCAGTACTTC
NA | TRBJ1-5 | TRBV14 | 13 | few | CASSLATGSAQHF | TGTGCCAGCAGCCTCGCGACGGGATCAGCCCAGCATTTT
TRBD1 | TRBJ2-4 | TRBV7-2 | 16 | NA | CASSSRGPGAKNIQYF | TGTGCCAGCAGCTCCAGGGGGCCCGGAGCCAAAAACATTCAGTACTTC
NA | TRBJ1-2 | TRBV5-5 | 15 | few | CASSLSRVANYGYTF | TGTGCCAGCAGCTTGAGCAGGGTTGCTAACTATGGCTACACCTTC
NA | TRBJ2-2 | TRBV19 | 15 | NA | CASSIQQGGTGELFF | TGTGCCAGTAGTATACAGCAAGGGGGCACCGGGGAGCTGTTTTTT
TRBD1 | TRBJ2-4 | TRBV27 | 11 | NA | CASSTGTIQYF | TGTGCCAGCTCGACAGGGACCATTCAGTACTTC
NA | TRBJ1-5 | TRBV10-3 | 14 | few | CAISAKQLNQPQHF | TGTGCCATCAGCGCCAAACAGCTCAATCAGCCCCAGCATTTT
NA | TRBJ2-2 | TRBV18 | 16 | NA | CASSPPVAGGTGELFF | TGTGCCAGCTCACCACCGGTGGCAGGAGGGACCGGGGAGCTGTTTTTT
NA | TRBJ2-7 | TRBV6-2/TRBV6-3 | 16 | NA | CASSSLDLADSYEQYF | TGTGCCAGCAGTTCCCTCGATTTGGCCGACTCCTACGAGCAGTACTTC
TRBD2 | TRBJ2-3 | TRBV2 | 15 | once | CASKGLAGGTDTQYF | TGTGCCAGCAAAGGACTAGCGGGAGGCACAGATACGCAGTATTTT
TRBD1 | TRBJ2-5 | TRBV19 | 17 | once | CASKPRGVQGEQETQYF | TGTGCCAGTAAACCCCGTGGAGTCCAGGGGGAACAAGAGACCCAGTACTTC
NA | TRBJ1-2 | TRBV15 | 14 | few | CATSREGVNYGYTF | TGTGCCACCAGCAGAGAAGGGGTTAACTATGGCTACACCTTC
NA | TRBJ2-7 | TRBV28 | 11 | NA | CASSRKREQYF | TGTGCCAGCAGTCGTAAGAGAGAGCAGTACTTC
NA | TRBJ2-3 | TRBV5-4 | 15 | once | CASSLPTAGTDTQYF | TGTGCCAGCAGCTTGCCGACTGCGGGCACAGATACGCAGTATTTT
NA | TRBJ1-1 | TRBV28 | 13 | NA | CASSRARSTEAFF | TGTGCCAGCAGCAGGGCGAGGAGCACTGAAGCTTTCTTT
TRBD2 | TRBJ2-5 | TRBV9 | 14 | NA | CASSVGGGVETQYF | TGTGCCAGCAGCGTAGGTGGGGGGGTTGAGACCCAGTACTTC
NA | TRBJ1-5 | TRBV10-3 | 17 | NA | CAISKGMGGIGNQPQHF | TGTGCCATCAGTAAAGGTATGGGGGGAATTGGCAATCAGCCCCAGCATTTT
TRBD1 | TRBJ2-7 | TRBV24-1 | 16 | NA | CATSDSLRGRDYEQYF | TGTGCCACCAGTGATTCGCTAAGGGGGCGAGACTACGAGCAGTACTTC
NA | TRBJ1-3 | TRBV27 | 15 | NA | CASSLAGVEGNTIYF | TGTGCCAGCAGTTTAGCAGGGGTGGAGGGAAACACCATATATTTT
NA | TRBJ1-2 | TRBV6-5 | 14 | NA | CASRFPQGNYGYTF | TGTGCCAGCAGGTTTCCACAGGGAAACTATGGCTACACCTTC
TRBD1 | TRBJ1-4 | TRBV24-1 | 16 | NA | CATSDHGTGRMEKLFF | TGTGCCACCAGTGACCACGGGACAGGGAGGATGGAAAAACTGTTTTTT
TRBD1 | TRBJ1-1 | TRBV27 | 14 | few | CASNKGDRGTEAFF | TGTGCCAGCAATAAAGGGGACAGGGGTACTGAAGCTTTCTTT
NA | TRBJ2-3 | TRBV11-2 | 14 | NA | CASSSRVGTDTQYF | TGTGCCAGCAGCTCCCGGGTTGGAACAGATACGCAGTATTTT
TRBD1 | TRBJ1-2 | TRBV3-1/TRBV3-2 | 15 | NA | CASSRLTGVGYGYTF | TGTGCCAGCAGCCGACTTACAGGGGTAGGGTATGGCTACACCTTC
NA | TRBJ1-2 | TRBV19 | 16 | NA | CASSIDSAGRIYGYTF | TGTGCCAGTAGTATAGATTCCGCAGGAAGAATCTATGGCTACACCTTC
NA | TRBJ2-5 | TRBV7-5 | 16 | NA | CARSLAPGTGGRAQYF | TGTGCCAGAAGTTTAGCACCCGGGACAGGGGGTCGAGCCCAGTACTTC
NA | TRBJ2-2 | TRBV11-3 | 12 | NA | CASSLATGELFF | TGTGCCAGCAGCCTAGCGACAGGGGAGCTGTTTTTT
NA | TRBJ1-5 | TRBV11-2 | 13 | NA | CASSSAGLQPQHF | TGTGCCAGCAGCTCAGCAGGGCTTCAGCCCCAGCATTTT
TRBD1 | TRBJ2-5 | TRBV7-2 | 14 | once | CASTRTGSMRTQYF | TGTGCCAGCACGCGGACAGGGAGCATGAGGACCCAGTACTTC
TRBD2 | TRBJ2-3 | TRBV7-2 | 18 | NA | CASSLGGALAGAGVTQYF | TGTGCCAGCAGCTTAGGGGGGGCGCTAGCGGGCGCTGGCGTTACGCAGTATTTT
NA | TRBJ1-1 | TRBV28 | 17 | NA | CASSPPSGRRTITEAFF | TGTGCCAGCAGCCCCCCCAGCGGGCGACGAACGATCACTGAAGCTTTCTTT
NA | TRBJ2-2 | TRBV7-2 | 16 | NA | CASSADRATGTGELFF | TGTGCCAGCAGCGCCGATAGGGCCACAGGGACCGGGGAGCTGTTTTTT
TRBD2 | TRBJ2-3 | TRBV11-2 | 13 | NA | CASSLGGSDTQYF | TGTGCCAGCAGTCTTGGCGGGAGTGATACGCAGTATTTT
TRBD2 | TRBJ2-7 | TRBV28 | 15 | NA | CASRTGTSGRYEQYF | TGTGCCAGCCGAACCGGGACTAGCGGGAGATATGAGCAGTACTTC
TRBD1 | TRBJ2-7 | TRBV24-1 | 20 | NA | CATSDLRTALRDRENYEQYF | TGTGCCACCAGTGATCTGCGCACTGCGCTCCGGGACAGGGAAAACTACGAGCAGTACTTC